The 7 T cell receptor beta chains below were found in one sample sequenced in a study of Ad26.COV2.S vaccination and SARS-CoV-2 variants listed by TCRdb under 2021. Libraries were made using the immunoSEQ multiplex PCR assay. TCRdb holds this immuneACCESS table with in-frame rearrangements only. Some clones are missing; in checked studies, unresolved V genes explain under half, and the rest has no known cause. The sample records 440,000 or so clones, roughly 88% of which are singletons. Less than 4.5% of the sample comes from the top ten. The treatment or condition label for this specimen denotes: around 19 received Ad26.COV2.S at low or high dose, single or two shots; about 5 received placebo; per-sample allocation not given. Repertoires of vaccine and placebo recipients were sequenced from samples taken on day 63 after the first injection. Sequenced material: peripheral blood, taken in a trial of Ad26.COV2.S vaccine versus placebo. Receptor source: a person between 18 and 65 years old who received the Ad26.COV2.S COVID-19 vaccine or a placebo.

The chain links TRBV28 to TRBJ1-2; the D gene is possibly TRBD1 (5 bases). This CDR3 is built from 14 residues. Germline V gene lookup returns CDR1 MDHEN and CDR2 SYDVKM. Deletions cut 4 bases from V and 9 bases from J, with 18 bases between. The DNA of the CDR3 is TGTGCCAGCAGTTCCCCTCAGGGAAGGTTGAGCTACACCTTC. Translated: CASSSPQGRLSYTF.

This clone was counted only a few times. V is TRBV7-9 and J is TRBJ1-2; TRBD1 matches at 8 bases. After removal of 3 bases from V and 3 bases from J, the junction contained 3 bases not matched to a gene. This CDR3 contains 14 residues. The germline CDR1 and CDR2 sequences are SEHNR and FQNEAQ (reference sequence). Here the CDR3 reads CASSFPDRDYGYTF. The DNA of the CDR3 is TGTGCCAGCAGCTTCCCGGACAGGGACTATGGCTACACCTTC.

V usage is TRBV6-1 and J usage is TRBJ1-4, with D unresolved. CDR3 length equals 12 residues. With 5 bases removed from V and 12 bases from J, the gap between germline ends came to 13 bases. Germline-derived CDR1 and CDR2 are MNHNS and SASEGT. The CDR3, as DNA: TGTGCCAGCAGTTTCCTCCAGTTGCAACTGTTTTTT. It is translated as CASSFLQLQLFF.

This chain joins TRBV28 and TRBJ2-1, with D possibly matching TRBD2 (5 bases). CDR1 is MDHEN, CDR2 SYDVKM, per germline. This CDR3 contains 14 residues. V shed 1 base and J shed 6 bases, with 10 bases lying between them. The CDR3: CASSLLLVGNEQFF. CDR3 DNA: TGTGCCAGCAGTTTATTACTAGTCGGCAATGAGCAGTTCTTC.

This chain joins TRBV6-5 and TRBJ1-6; a weak D match, TRBD1 (6 bases). This CDR3 comprises 14 residues. Germline values: CDR1 MNHEY, CDR2 SVGAGI. The V gene lost 5 bases and the J gene lost 10 bases, with 15 bases spanning the gap. In DNA form, the CDR3 reads TGTGCCAGCAGTCCAAAAGGGGGGGGCTCACCCCTCCACTTT. Protein: CASSPKGGGSPLHF.

The chain is built from TRBV27 and TRBJ1-5; D possibly corresponds to TRBD1 (6 bases). V lost 2 bases and J 2 bases, leaving 10 bases between the germline ends. There are 15 residues in the CDR3. The V gene's germline CDR1 is MNHEY and CDR2 SMNVEV (reference sequence). The CDR3 sequence: CASSLISGGNQPQHF. CDR3 DNA: TGTGCCAGCAGTTTAATATCAGGGGGCAATCAGCCCCAGCATTTT.

The chain uses TRBV12-3 or TRBV12-4 and TRBJ1-2, with D possibly being TRBD1 (5 bases). The V end lost 4 bases, the J end lost 7 bases, and 10 bases lay between the germline ends. The CDR3 extends over 12 amino acids. DNA for the CDR3: TGTGCCAGCAGTTCCGGGCAGGGTGGCTACACCTTC. It codes for CASSSGQGGYTF.